The 12 T cell receptor beta chains below all came from one sample that was sequenced in a study of blood T cell repertoires in COVID-19. The method was immunoSEQ multiplex PCR; TCRdb's version includes in-frame clones alone and lacks a portion of them. This table has approximately 190,000 clones, around 83% appearing once. Input material: PBMCs or T cells enriched from blood (not recorded which). These receptor sequences come from a woman aged 30 to 39 who had been exposed to COVID-19.

This rearrangement joins TRBV19 to TRBJ1-1; D gene ambiguous. With 7 bases removed from V and 4 bases from J, the gap between germline ends came to 13 bases. Germline V gene sequence: CDR1 LNHDA, CDR2 SQIVND (reference sequence). CDR3 length: 13 residues. The CDR3 bases are TGTGCCAGTACCGGATGGGCGATCACTGAAGCTTTCTTT. This sequence encodes CASTGWAITEAFF.

V gene TRBV6-5 combines with J gene TRBJ2-6; D is undetermined. CDR1 and CDR2 from the germline V gene are MNHEY and SVGAGI. The ends were cut back, 6 bases at V and 0 bases at J, with 9 bases in the middle. This CDR3 contains 15 residues. CDR3 coding DNA: TGTGCCAGCAGCCGTCTAAACTCTGGGGCCAACGTCCTGACTTTC. Its protein product is CASSRLNSGANVLTF.

This chain links TRBV5-1 with TRBJ1-1; 7 nucleotides match TRBD1. Germline V gene lookup returns CDR1 SGHRS and CDR2 YFSETQ. The CDR3 is 15 residues long. Trimming removed 4 bases from V and 1 base from J; junction bases left unmatched: 7. DNA for the CDR3: TGCGCCAGCAGCGGATTAAGGGACAGGAACACTGAAGCTTTCTTT. As protein: CASSGLRDRNTEAFF.

The chain uses TRBV9 and TRBJ2-1, with 7 bases lining up with TRBD1. Germline CDR1 reads SGDLS; CDR2 reads YYNGEE. The CDR3 is 17 amino acids. V lost 2 bases, J lost 8 bases, and 16 bases stayed unmatched. The CDR3 region has the DNA TGTGCCAGCAGCGTCCCATCTTCCGGGACAGAAGAAGATGAGCAGTTCTTC. It is translated as CASSVPSSGTEEDEQFF.

The gene calls are TRBV6-5 and TRBJ2-6; a possible D gene is TRBD1 (5 bases). Between the trimmed V and J ends, which lost 2 bases and 2 bases, there was a span of 7 bases. This CDR3 region has 15 residues. Germline V CDR1 and CDR2: MNHEY, SVGAGI. The CDR3 sequence: CASSYVRAGANVLTF. The DNA of the CDR3 is TGTGCCAGCAGTTACGTCAGGGCTGGGGCCAACGTCCTGACTTTC.

In this sample, this clone turned up a few times. The V and J genes are TRBV9 and TRBJ2-7; no definite D call. CDR1 and CDR2 from the germline V gene are SGDLS and YYNGEE. This CDR3 region has 15 residues. V lost 4 bases and J lost 0, with 14 bases in between. In nucleotides, the CDR3 is TGTGCCAGCAGCCCCTTCTCGGTTAGCTCCTACGAGCAGTACTTC. Translation: CASSPFSVSSYEQYF.

The chain uses TRBV11-2 and TRBJ2-5; 7 bases map to TRBD2. Trimming removed 1 base from V and 4 bases from J; junction bases left unmatched: 15. This CDR3 comprises 18 residues. The germline V gene has CDR1 SGHAT and CDR2 FQNNGV. The CDR3 DNA reads TGTGCCAGCAGCTTAGGCCCCACCGGGGGGTTGGGAGGAGAGACCCAGTACTTC. Protein: CASSLGPTGGLGGETQYF.

The chain couples TRBV2 to TRBJ1-1; D is unresolved. The CDR3 has 14 amino acids. Trimming took 4 bases from V and 0 from J, leaving 9 bases between them. The V gene's germline CDR1 is SNHLY and CDR2 FYNNEI. CDR3 protein: CASSGASMNTEAFF. The CDR3 DNA reads as TGTGCCAGCAGTGGGGCGTCCATGAACACTGAAGCTTTCTTT.

This clone has a count of ten or more. The chain links TRBV5-5 to TRBJ1-1; D is undetermined. The CDR3 totals 14 residues. V lost 0 bases and J lost 2, with 8 bases in between. The germline V gene encodes CDR1 SGHKS and CDR2 YYEKEE (reference sequence). CDR3 bases: TGTGCCAGCAGCTTGGCAGTGGGCAACACTGAAGCTTTCTTT. It specifies CASSLAVGNTEAFF.

This clone was recorded only once. The rearrangement links TRBV5-6 to TRBJ2-3; 8 bases are a match to TRBD2. J gave up 1 base and V 0 bases, and 1 base lay outside the gene matches. This CDR3 comprises 15 residues. Germline V gene data show CDR1 as SGHDT and CDR2 as YYEEEE. CDR3 sequence reads: CASSLARGGTDTQYF. The CDR3 DNA reads as TGTGCCAGCAGCTTGGCGCGGGGGGGCACAGATACGCAGTATTTT.

V is TRBV29-1 and J is TRBJ2-7, with TRBD1 matching 7 bases. V trimming: 5 bases; J trimming: 5 bases; junction bases outside the gene matches: 6. The germline CDR1 and CDR2 sequences are SQVTM and ANQGSEA. There are 12 residues in the CDR3. The DNA for the CDR3 is TGCAGCGTTTCGGACAGGCCCCACGAGCAGTACTTC. Translated, it gives CSVSDRPHEQYF.

The chain carries TRBV6-4 and TRBJ2-3, with TRBD2 as a possible D gene (6 bases). V was clipped by 2 bases and J by 1 base, with 10 bases between them. The germline gives CDR1 MRHNA, CDR2 SNTAGT. The CDR3 contains 15 residues. The CDR3 nucleotides read TGTGCCAGCAGTGACCTGGGCGGGGGCACAGATACGCAGTATTTT. Residues: CASSDLGGGTDTQYF.